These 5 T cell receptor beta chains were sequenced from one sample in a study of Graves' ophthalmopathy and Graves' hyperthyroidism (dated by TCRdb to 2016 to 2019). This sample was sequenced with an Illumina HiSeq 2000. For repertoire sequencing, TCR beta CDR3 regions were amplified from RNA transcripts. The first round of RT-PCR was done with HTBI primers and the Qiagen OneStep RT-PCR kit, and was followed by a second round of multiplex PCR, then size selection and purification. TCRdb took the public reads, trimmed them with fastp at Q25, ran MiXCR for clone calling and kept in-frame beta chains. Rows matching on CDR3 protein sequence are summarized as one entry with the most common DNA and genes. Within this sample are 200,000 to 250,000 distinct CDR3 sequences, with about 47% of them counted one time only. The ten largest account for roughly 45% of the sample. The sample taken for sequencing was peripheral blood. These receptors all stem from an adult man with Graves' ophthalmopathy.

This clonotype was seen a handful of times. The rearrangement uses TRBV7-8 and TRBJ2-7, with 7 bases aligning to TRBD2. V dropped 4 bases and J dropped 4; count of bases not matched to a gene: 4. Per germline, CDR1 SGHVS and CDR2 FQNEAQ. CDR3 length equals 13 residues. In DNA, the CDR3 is TGTGCCAGCAGCTCTCAGCGGGGTTACGAGCAGTACTTC. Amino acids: CASSSQRGYEQYF.

CDR3 loop: CATSDRDRASGELFF. The DNA for the CDR3 is TGTGCCACCAGTGACAGAGACAGGGCGTCCGGGGAGCTGTTTTTT. The chain employs TRBV24-1 and TRBJ2-2, with TRBD1 identical over 7 bases. The V gene's germline CDR1 is KGHDR and CDR2 SFDVKD. The CDR3 length is 15 residues. J was trimmed by 6 bases and V by 4 bases; bases with no gene match: 7.

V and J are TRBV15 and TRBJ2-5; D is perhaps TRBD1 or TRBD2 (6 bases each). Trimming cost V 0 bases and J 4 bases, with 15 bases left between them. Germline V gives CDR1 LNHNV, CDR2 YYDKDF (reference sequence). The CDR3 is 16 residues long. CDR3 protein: CATSRDGRSRGETQYF. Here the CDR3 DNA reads TGTGCCACCAGCAGAGATGGGAGGTCCAGGGGAGAGACCCAGTACTTC.

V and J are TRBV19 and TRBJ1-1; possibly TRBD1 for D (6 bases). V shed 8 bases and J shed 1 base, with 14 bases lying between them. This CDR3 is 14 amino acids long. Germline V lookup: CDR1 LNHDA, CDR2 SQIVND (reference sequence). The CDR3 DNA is TGTGCCAGTCAACCGAGGGGGGCGAACACTGAAGCTTTCTTT. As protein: CASQPRGANTEAFF.

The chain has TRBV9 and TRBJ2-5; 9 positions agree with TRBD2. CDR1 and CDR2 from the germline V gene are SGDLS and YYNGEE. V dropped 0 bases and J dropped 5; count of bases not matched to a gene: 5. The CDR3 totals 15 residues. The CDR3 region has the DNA TGTGCCAGCAGCGTAGGGGGACTAGCTATGGAGACCCAGTACTTC. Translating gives CASSVGGLAMETQYF.